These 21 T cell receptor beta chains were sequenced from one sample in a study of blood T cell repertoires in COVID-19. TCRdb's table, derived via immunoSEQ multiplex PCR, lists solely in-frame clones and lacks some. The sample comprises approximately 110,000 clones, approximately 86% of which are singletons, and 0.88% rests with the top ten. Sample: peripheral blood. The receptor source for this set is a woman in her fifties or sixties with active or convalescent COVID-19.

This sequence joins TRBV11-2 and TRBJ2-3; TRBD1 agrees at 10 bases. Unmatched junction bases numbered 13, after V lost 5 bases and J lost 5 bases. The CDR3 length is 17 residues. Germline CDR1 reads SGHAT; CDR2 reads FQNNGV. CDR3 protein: CASSRGSGTGAQDTQYF. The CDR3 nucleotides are TGTGCCAGCAGCCGAGGAAGCGGGACAGGGGCTCAAGATACGCAGTATTTT.

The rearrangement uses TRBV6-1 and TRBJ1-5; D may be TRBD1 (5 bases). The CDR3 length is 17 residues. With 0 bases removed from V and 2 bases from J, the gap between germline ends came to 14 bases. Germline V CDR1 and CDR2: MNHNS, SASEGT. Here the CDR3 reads CASSEAKGRWGNQPQHF. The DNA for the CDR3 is TGTGCCAGCAGTGAAGCGAAGGGGAGGTGGGGCAATCAGCCCCAGCATTTT.

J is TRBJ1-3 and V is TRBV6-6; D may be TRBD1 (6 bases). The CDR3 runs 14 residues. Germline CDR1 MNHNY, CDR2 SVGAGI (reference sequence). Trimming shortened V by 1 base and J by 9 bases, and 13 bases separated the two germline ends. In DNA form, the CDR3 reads TGTGCCAGCAGTTACTACAGGGCTGGGGGCACCATATATTTT. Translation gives CASSYYRAGGTIYF.

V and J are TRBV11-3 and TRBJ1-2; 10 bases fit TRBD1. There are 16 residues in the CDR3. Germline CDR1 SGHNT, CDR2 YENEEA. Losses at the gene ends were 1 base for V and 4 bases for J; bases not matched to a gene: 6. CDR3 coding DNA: TGTGCCAGCAGCTTAGTCCGGACAGGGGGGTTCTATGGCTACACCTTC. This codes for CASSLVRTGGFYGYTF.

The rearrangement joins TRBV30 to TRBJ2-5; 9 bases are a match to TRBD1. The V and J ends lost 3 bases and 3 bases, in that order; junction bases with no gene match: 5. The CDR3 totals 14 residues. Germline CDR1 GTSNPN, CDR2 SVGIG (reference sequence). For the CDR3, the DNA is TGTGCCTGGAGACAGACAGGGGGGAAAGAGACCCAGTACTTC. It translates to CAWRQTGGKETQYF.

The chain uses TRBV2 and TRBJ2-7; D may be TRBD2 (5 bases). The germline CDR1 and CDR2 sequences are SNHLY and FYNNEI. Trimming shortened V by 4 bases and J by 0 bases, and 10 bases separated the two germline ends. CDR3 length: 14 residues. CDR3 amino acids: CASSVTGSSYEQYF. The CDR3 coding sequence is TGTGCCAGCAGTGTAACTGGGAGCTCCTACGAGCAGTACTTC.

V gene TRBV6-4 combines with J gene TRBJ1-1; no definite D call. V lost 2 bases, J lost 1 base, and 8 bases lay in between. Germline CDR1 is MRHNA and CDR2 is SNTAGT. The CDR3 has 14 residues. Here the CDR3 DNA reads TGTGCCAGCAGTGACGCTCGGAGGAACACTGAAGCTTTCTTT. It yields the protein CASSDARRNTEAFF.

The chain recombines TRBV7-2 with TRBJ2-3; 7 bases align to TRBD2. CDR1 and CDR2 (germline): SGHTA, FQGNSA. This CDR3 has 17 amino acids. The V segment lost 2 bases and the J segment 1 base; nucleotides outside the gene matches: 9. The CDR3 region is CASSLTGEGRGTDTQYF. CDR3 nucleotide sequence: TGTGCCAGCAGCTTAACCGGGGAGGGCCGGGGCACAGATACGCAGTATTTT.

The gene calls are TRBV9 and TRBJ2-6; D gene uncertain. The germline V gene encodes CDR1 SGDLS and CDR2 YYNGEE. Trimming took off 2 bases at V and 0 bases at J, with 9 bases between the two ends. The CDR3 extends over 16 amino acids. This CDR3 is CASSVTDSSGANVLTF. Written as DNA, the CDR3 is TGTGCCAGCAGCGTCACTGATAGCTCTGGGGCCAACGTCCTGACTTTC. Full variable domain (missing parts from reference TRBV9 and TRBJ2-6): DSGVTQTPKHLITATGQRVTLRCSPRSGDLSVYWYQQSLDQGLQFLIQYYNGEERAKGNILERFSAQQFPDLHSELNLSSLELGDSALYFCASSVTDSSGANVLTFGAGSRLTVL.

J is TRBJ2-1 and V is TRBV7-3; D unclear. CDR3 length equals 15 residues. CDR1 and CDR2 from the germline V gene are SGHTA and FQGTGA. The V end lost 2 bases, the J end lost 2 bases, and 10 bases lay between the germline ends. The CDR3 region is CASSLFAGTYNEQFF. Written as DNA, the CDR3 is TGTGCCAGCAGCTTATTCGCAGGAACCTACAATGAGCAGTTCTTC.

The CDR3 here is CASSFRTDTDTQYF. The CDR3 DNA is TGCGCCAGCAGCTTCCGGACAGACACAGATACGCAGTATTTT. The rearrangement joins TRBV5-1 to TRBJ2-3, with a weak D call TRBD1 (6 bases). Germline V gene data show CDR1 as SGHRS and CDR2 as YFSETQ. V was shortened by 2 bases and J by 2 bases, with 9 bases between the two germline ends. The CDR3 is 14 residues long.

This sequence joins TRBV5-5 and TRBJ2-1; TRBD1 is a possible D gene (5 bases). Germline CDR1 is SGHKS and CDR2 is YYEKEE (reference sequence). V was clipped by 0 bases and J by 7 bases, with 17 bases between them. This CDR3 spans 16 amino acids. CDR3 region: CASSLDTGRGMNEQFF. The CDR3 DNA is TGTGCCAGCAGCTTGGACACAGGTAGGGGCATGAATGAGCAGTTCTTC. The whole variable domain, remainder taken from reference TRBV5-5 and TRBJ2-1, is DAGVTQSPTHLIKTRGQQVTLRCSPISGHKSVSWYQQVLGQGPQFIFQYYEKEERGRGNFPDRFSARQFPNYSSELNVNALLLGDSALYLCASSLDTGRGMNEQFFGPGTRLTVL.

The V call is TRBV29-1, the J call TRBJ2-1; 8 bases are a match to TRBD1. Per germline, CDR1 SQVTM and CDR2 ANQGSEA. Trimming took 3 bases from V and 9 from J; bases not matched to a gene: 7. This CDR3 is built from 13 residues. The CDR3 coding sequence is TGCAGCGTTGACAGGCAGGGGGCCACTGAGCAGTTCTTC. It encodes CSVDRQGATEQFF.

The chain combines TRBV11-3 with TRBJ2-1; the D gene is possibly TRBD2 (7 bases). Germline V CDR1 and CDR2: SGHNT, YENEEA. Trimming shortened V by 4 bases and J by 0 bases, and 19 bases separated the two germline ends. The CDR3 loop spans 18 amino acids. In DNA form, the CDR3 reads TGTGCCAGCAGCTCGGGGGCGGGAGAGACCGCCTCCTACAATGAGCAGTTCTTC. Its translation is CASSSGAGETASYNEQFF.

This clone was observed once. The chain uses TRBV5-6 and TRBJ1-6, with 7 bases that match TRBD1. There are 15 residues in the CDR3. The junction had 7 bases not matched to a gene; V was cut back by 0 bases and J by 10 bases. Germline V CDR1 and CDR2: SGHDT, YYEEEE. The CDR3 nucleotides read TGTGCCAGCAGCTTGGGACAGGGTTCGGGGTCACCCCTCCACTTT. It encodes CASSLGQGSGSPLHF.

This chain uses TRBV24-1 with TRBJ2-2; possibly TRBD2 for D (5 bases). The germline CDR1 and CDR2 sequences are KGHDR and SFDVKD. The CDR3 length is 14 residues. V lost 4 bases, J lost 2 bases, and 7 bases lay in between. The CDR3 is CATSEPGNTGELFF. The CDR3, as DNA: TGTGCCACCAGTGAACCGGGAAACACCGGGGAGCTGTTTTTT.

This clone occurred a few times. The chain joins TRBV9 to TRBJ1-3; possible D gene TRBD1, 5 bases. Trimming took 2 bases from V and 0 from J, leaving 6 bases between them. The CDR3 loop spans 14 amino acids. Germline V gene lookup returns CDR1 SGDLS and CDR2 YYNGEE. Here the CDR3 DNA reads TGTGCCAGCAGCGTCGACAGCTCTGGAAACACCATATATTTT. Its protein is CASSVDSSGNTIYF.

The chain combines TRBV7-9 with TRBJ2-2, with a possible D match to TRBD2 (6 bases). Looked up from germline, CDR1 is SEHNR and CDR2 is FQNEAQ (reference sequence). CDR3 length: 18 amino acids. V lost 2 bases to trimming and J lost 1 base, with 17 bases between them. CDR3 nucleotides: TGTGCCAGCAGCTTACGGCGGGGAAGGCGGCTGAACACCGGGGAGCTGTTTTTT. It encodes CASSLRRGRRLNTGELFF.

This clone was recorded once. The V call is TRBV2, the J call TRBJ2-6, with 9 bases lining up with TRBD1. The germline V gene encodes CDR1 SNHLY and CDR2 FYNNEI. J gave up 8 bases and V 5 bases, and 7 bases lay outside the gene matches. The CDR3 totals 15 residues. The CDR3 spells CASSQDRGKTNVLTF. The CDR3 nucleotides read TGTGCCAGCAGTCAGGACAGGGGCAAGACCAACGTCCTGACTTTC.

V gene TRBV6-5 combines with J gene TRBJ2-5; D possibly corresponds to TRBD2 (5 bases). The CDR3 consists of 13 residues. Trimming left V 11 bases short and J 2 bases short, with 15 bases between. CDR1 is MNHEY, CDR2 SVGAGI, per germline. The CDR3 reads CACARRVQETQYF. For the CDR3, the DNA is TGTGCCTGCGCCCGGCGGGTACAAGAGACCCAGTACTTC.

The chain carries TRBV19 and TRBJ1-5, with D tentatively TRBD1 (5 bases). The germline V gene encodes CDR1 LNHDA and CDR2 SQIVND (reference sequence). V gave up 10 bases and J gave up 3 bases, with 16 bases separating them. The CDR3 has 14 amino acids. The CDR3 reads CATTMWGVNQPQHF. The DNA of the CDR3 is TGTGCCACAACGATGTGGGGGGTCAATCAGCCCCAGCATTTT.